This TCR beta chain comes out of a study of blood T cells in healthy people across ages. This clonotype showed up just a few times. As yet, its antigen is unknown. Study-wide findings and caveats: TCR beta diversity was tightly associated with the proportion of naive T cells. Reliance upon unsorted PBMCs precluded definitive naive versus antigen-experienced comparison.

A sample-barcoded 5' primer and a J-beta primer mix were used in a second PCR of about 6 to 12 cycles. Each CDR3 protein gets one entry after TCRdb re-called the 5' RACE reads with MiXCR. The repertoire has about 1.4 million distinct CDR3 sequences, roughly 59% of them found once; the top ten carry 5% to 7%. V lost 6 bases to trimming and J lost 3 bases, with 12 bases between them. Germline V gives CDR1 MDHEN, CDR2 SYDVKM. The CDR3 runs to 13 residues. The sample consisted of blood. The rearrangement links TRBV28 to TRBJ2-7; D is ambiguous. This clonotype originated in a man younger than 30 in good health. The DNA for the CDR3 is TGTGCCAGCAGCAATACATGGAGCTACGAGCAGTACTTC. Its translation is CASSNTWSYEQYF. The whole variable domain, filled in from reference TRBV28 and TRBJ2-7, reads DVKVTQSSRYLVKRTGEKVFLECVQDMDHENMFWYRQDPGLGLRLIYFSYDVKMKEKGDIPEGYSVSREKKERFSLILESASTNQTSMYLCASSNTWSYEQYFGPGTRLTVT.